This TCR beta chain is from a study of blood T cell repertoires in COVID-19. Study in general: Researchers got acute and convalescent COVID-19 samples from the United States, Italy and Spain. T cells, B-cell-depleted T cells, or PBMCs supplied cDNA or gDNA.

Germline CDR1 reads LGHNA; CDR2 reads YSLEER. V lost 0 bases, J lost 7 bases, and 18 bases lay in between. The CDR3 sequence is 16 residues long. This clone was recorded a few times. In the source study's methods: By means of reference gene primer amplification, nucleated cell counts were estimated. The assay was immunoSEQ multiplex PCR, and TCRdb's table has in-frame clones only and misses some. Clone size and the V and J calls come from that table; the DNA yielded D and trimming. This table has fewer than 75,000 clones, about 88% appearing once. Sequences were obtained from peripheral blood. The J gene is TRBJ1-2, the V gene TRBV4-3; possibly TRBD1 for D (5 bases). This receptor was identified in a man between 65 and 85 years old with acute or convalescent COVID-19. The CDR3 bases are TGCGCCAGCAGCCAAGAAGTCCGGCGAGGGACTGGTGGCTACACCTTC. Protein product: CASSQEVRRGTGGYTF.